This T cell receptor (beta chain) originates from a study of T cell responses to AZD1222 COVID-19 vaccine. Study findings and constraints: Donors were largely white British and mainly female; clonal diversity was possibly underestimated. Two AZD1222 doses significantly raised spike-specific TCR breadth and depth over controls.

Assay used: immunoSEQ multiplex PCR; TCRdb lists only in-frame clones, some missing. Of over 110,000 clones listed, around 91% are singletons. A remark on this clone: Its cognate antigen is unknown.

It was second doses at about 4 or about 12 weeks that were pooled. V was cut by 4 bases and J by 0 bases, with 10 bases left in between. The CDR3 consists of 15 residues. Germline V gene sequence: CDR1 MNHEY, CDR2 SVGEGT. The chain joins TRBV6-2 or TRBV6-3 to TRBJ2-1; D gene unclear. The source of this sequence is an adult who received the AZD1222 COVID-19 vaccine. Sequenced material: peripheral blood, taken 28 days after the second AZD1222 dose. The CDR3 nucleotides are TGTGCCAGCAGTTCCCCCCTAAACTCCTACAATGAGCAGTTCTTC. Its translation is CASSSPLNSYNEQFF.